Below are 26 T cell receptor beta chains sequenced from a single sample in a study of OX40 agonist ivuxolimab in advanced cancers. Assay used: immunoSEQ multiplex PCR; TCRdb lists only in-frame clones, some missing. The sample consists of some 110,000 clones, 90% of them appearing once. The sequences come from CD4+ or CD8+ T cells sorted from blood, collected in a trial of the OX40 agonist ivuxolimab. The source of these receptors is an adult with an advanced solid tumor such as melanoma, head and neck, liver or kidney cancer.

The genes are TRBV4-1 and TRBJ2-3, with 8 positions matching TRBD1. The CDR3 runs 15 residues. Germline loops: CDR1 MGHRA, CDR2 YSYEKL. Unmatched junction bases numbered 5, after V lost 1 base and J lost 5 bases. The CDR3 sequence is CASSQGQGQGDTQYF. The CDR3, as DNA: TGCGCCAGCAGCCAAGGACAGGGGCAAGGAGATACGCAGTATTTT.

V gene TRBV7-2 combines with J gene TRBJ2-5; the D call may be TRBD1 or TRBD2 (5 bases each). The CDR3 extends over 13 amino acids. The germline V gene has CDR1 SGHTA and CDR2 FQGNSA. V dropped 4 bases and J dropped 2 bases, with 8 bases sitting between them. The CDR3 bases are TGTGCCAGCAGCTCGGGACGGCAAGAGACCCAGTACTTC. Protein: CASSSGRQETQYF.

This chain uses TRBV11-3 with TRBJ1-1; possible D gene TRBD1, 6 bases. The germline CDR1 and CDR2 sequences are SGHNT and YENEEA. CDR3 length: 14 residues. The V gene lost 5 bases and the J gene lost 9 bases, with 19 bases spanning the gap. CDR3 nucleotides: TGTGCCAGCAGCCCATCCAGGGGTGGAGGGCAAGCTTTCTTT. This sequence encodes CASSPSRGGGQAFF.

This rearrangement joins TRBV30 to TRBJ2-7; perhaps TRBD2 as D (6 bases). Trimming cost V 2 bases and J 3 bases, with 8 bases left between them. The length of the CDR3 is 12 residues. The germline CDR1 and CDR2 sequences are GTSNPN and SVGIG (reference sequence). The chain's CDR3 is CAWSWGLYEQYF. The CDR3 DNA follows: TGTGCCTGGAGTTGGGGACTCTACGAGCAGTACTTC.

The chain's CDR3 is CASSEYRLAGGWQYF. The CDR3 nucleotides read TGTGCCAGCAGTGAATATAGACTAGCGGGGGGATGGCAGTATTTT. This sequence joins TRBV25-1 and TRBJ2-3; 13 bases align to TRBD2. CDR1 and CDR2 from the germline V gene are MGHDK and SYGVNS. V shed 0 bases and J 11 bases; nucleotides not matched to a gene: 5. The CDR3 runs 15 residues. The entire variable domain, with the rest obtained from reference TRBV25-1 and TRBJ2-3, is as follows: EADIYQTPRYLVIGTGKKITLECSQTMGHDKMYWYQQDPGMELHLIHYSYGVNSTEKGDLSSESTVSRIRTEHFPLTLESARPSHTSQYLCASSEYRLAGGWQYFGPGTRLTVL.

The chain combines TRBV28 with TRBJ2-7; D is perhaps TRBD2 (5 bases). The CDR3 has 14 amino acids. V was pared by 4 bases and J by 2 bases, with 12 bases between. CDR1 is MDHEN and CDR2 is SYDVKM in the germline V gene. The chain's CDR3 is CASSSASITYEQYF. The CDR3 DNA is TGTGCCAGCAGTTCCGCTAGCATAACCTACGAGCAGTACTTC.

V and J are TRBV10-2 and TRBJ2-5; 7 bases map to TRBD2. Trimming removed 6 bases from V and 5 bases from J; junction bases left unmatched: 9. Per germline, CDR1 WSHSY and CDR2 SAAADI. The CDR3 length is 14 residues. CDR3 region: CASRLAQTGETQYF. CDR3 coding DNA: TGCGCCAGCAGACTAGCGCAAACGGGGGAGACCCAGTACTTC.

V is TRBV6-1 and J is TRBJ2-3; the D gene is possibly TRBD2 (5 bases). V gave up 2 bases and J gave up 13 bases, with 10 bases separating them. Looked up from germline, CDR1 is MNHNS and CDR2 is SASEGT. The CDR3 contains 11 residues. CDR3 protein: CASSEYMREYF. CDR3 bases: TGTGCCAGCAGTGAATACATGAGGGAGTATTTT.

This chain connects TRBV5-1 to TRBJ2-5; 10 positions agree with TRBD2. Per the germline V gene, CDR1 is SGHRS and CDR2 is YFSETQ. The CDR3 has 15 residues. Trimming removed 5 bases from V and 3 bases from J; junction bases left unmatched: 7. CDR3 nucleotide sequence: TGCGCCAGCAGACCGCTAGCGGGAGCCGAAGAGACCCAGTACTTC. Translation gives CASRPLAGAEETQYF.

The chain couples TRBV19 to TRBJ2-3; 9 nucleotides align to TRBD2. CDR3 length: 17 residues. The trim removed 5 bases at V and 0 bases at J, leaving 9 bases unmatched. Germline-derived CDR1 and CDR2 are LNHDA and SQIVND (reference sequence). In DNA form, the CDR3 reads TGTGCCAGTAGTCCCAGGACTAGCGCGGCTAGCACAGATACGCAGTATTTT. Its translation: CASSPRTSAASTDTQYF.

This clone has only one observation. V and J are TRBV9 and TRBJ2-5; 15 bases are a match to TRBD2. CDR3 length: 16 amino acids. The trim removed 3 bases at V and 3 bases at J, leaving 3 bases unmatched. CDR1 and CDR2 (germline): SGDLS, YYNGEE. CDR3 region: CASSGGTSGGKETQYF. The CDR3 coding sequence is TGTGCCAGCAGCGGAGGGACTAGCGGGGGGAAAGAGACCCAGTACTTC. The whole variable domain, remainder taken from reference TRBV9 and TRBJ2-5, is DSGVTQTPKHLITATGQRVTLRCSPRSGDLSVYWYQQSLDQGLQFLIQYYNGEERAKGNILERFSAQQFPDLHSELNLSSLELGDSALYFCASSGGTSGGKETQYFGPGTRLLVL.

The gene calls are TRBV5-1 and TRBJ2-3; 12 nucleotides agree with TRBD2. Trimming cost V 4 bases and J 3 bases; bases outside gene matches: 6. The germline V gene has CDR1 SGHRS and CDR2 YFSETQ. This CDR3 has 16 amino acids. This CDR3 is CASSPSGGAVTDTQYF. CDR3 DNA: TGCGCCAGCAGCCCTAGCGGGGGGGCCGTAACAGATACGCAGTATTTT.

The V call is TRBV30, the J call TRBJ2-3; 16 bases line up with TRBD2. Germline V lookup: CDR1 GTSNPN, CDR2 SVGIG (reference sequence). The CDR3 spans 17 residues. With V trimmed by 7 bases and J by 4 bases, 11 bases remained unmatched. As DNA, the CDR3 is TGTGCCTCTTCCTTCGGGACTAGCGGGGGGGAAGCAGATACGCAGTATTTT. Its translation is CASSFGTSGGEADTQYF.

The chain combines TRBV28 with TRBJ1-5, with no clear D. In germline, CDR1 is MDHEN, CDR2 SYDVKM. The CDR3 runs 13 residues. V was trimmed by 8 bases and J by 7 bases, leaving 15 bases between them. The CDR3 bases are TGTGCCAGCTCTTACCCCCCAAGACAGCCCCAGCATTTT. It is translated as CASSYPPRQPQHF.

The chain recombines TRBV19 with TRBJ2-1, with 7 bases that match TRBD2. The CDR3 has 14 amino acids. The J segment lost 9 bases and the V segment lost 11 bases, leaving 16 bases of the junction unmatched. Germline CDR1 is LNHDA and CDR2 is SQIVND (reference sequence). The CDR3 sequence is CAPGALAVGGEQFF. CDR3 DNA sequence: TGTGCCCCCGGGGCGCTAGCGGTGGGGGGTGAGCAGTTCTTC.

This chain uses TRBV5-1 with TRBJ2-2; a possible D gene is TRBD2 (7 bases). V shed 4 bases and J shed 0 bases, with 13 bases lying between them. The germline gives CDR1 SGHRS, CDR2 YFSETQ. The CDR3 is 16 residues long. The CDR3 DNA sequence: TGCGCCAGCAGCCCCCCGGGGGGCCCGAACACCGGGGAGCTGTTTTTT. Translating gives CASSPPGGPNTGELFF.

This chain joins TRBV6-6 and TRBJ1-4; no definite D call. The CDR3 totals 15 residues. CDR1 is MNHNY, CDR2 SVGAGI, per germline (reference sequence). V was cut by 3 bases and J by 2 bases, with 10 bases left in between. The CDR3 nucleotides read TGTGCCAGCAGTTATGCGGGGATGACTAATGAAAAACTGTTTTTT. As protein: CASSYAGMTNEKLFF.

This sequence joins TRBV4-1 and TRBJ2-1; 9 bases line up with TRBD2. The CDR3 is 17 residues long. Germline trimming cut 4 bases from V and 10 bases from J; bases unmatched to any gene: 17. Germline loops: CDR1 MGHRA, CDR2 YSYEKL. CDR3 protein: CASSLRLGRGGMSEQFF. CDR3 coding DNA: TGCGCCAGCAGCCTAAGATTGGGGCGGGGGGGCATGTCCGAGCAGTTCTTC.

This chain uses TRBV7-3 with TRBJ2-2, with a weak D call TRBD2 (5 bases). CDR1 SGHTA and CDR2 FQGTGA come from the germline V gene. There are 16 residues in the CDR3. Trimming stripped 4 bases from V and 4 bases from J, with 16 bases between. The CDR3 loop reads CASSSRSGSPTGELFF. The CDR3 DNA sequence: TGTGCCAGCAGCTCCCGATCGGGGTCTCCCACCGGGGAGCTGTTTTTT.

The V and J genes are TRBV28 and TRBJ1-4, with D perhaps TRBD1 (6 bases). This CDR3 region has 17 residues. The V gene lost 3 bases and the J gene lost 7 bases, with 21 bases spanning the gap. Germline CDR1 and CDR2: MDHEN and SYDVKM. DNA for the CDR3: TGTGCCAGCAGTTTGTCCGGCAACGAGGGGGGATTTGAAAAACTGTTTTTT. This translates into CASSLSGNEGGFEKLFF.

The sample holds one count of this clone. The chain has TRBV7-2 and TRBJ1-5, with TRBD1 identical over 8 bases. Trimming cost V 5 bases and J 4 bases; bases outside gene matches: 4. The CDR3 is 14 amino acids. In germline, CDR1 is SGHTA, CDR2 FQGNSA. CDR3 loop: CASSLDRANQPQHF. For the CDR3, the DNA is TGTGCCAGCAGCCTGGACAGGGCAAATCAGCCCCAGCATTTT.

The chain employs TRBV7-2 and TRBJ1-6; 8 nucleotides match TRBD1. Germline lookup yields CDR1 SGHTA and CDR2 FQGNSA. The CDR3 extends over 14 amino acids. Trimming took 5 bases from V and 7 from J; bases not matched to a gene: 4. In nucleotides, the CDR3 is TGTGCCAGCAGCGCCGGGACAGGAAATTCACCCCTCCACTTT. Translating gives CASSAGTGNSPLHF.

The chain has TRBV6-4 and TRBJ2-5; D call uncertain. The V gene's germline CDR1 is MRHNA and CDR2 SNTAGT. Trimming cost V 6 bases and J 5 bases, with 7 bases left between them. The CDR3 has 11 amino acids. The CDR3 DNA reads TGTGCCAGCAGGAACCGGGAGACCCAGTACTTC. This encodes CASRNRETQYF.

The chain carries TRBV5-1 and TRBJ1-1, with TRBD1 matching 9 bases. V trimming: 4 bases; J trimming: 7 bases; junction bases outside the gene matches: 14. Per the germline V gene, CDR1 is SGHRS and CDR2 is YFSETQ. The length of the CDR3 is 16 residues. The CDR3 DNA follows: TGCGCCAGCAGCCCCGGCCCCGGGACAGGGCATGGTGAAGCTTTCTTT. Translating it yields CASSPGPGTGHGEAFF.

The chain joins TRBV7-2 to TRBJ2-5; D ambiguous. Germline loops: CDR1 SGHTA, CDR2 FQGNSA. CDR3 size: 14 residues. V dropped 2 bases and J dropped 0 bases, with 7 bases sitting between them. CDR3 in amino acids: CASSLMINQETQYF. CDR3 bases: TGTGCCAGCAGCTTAATGATTAACCAAGAGACCCAGTACTTC.

The genes are TRBV28 and TRBJ1-3; no clear D. Germline assignment: CDR1 MDHEN and CDR2 SYDVKM. Trimming removed 8 bases at V and 4 bases at J, with 15 bases between. The CDR3 runs 14 residues. CDR3 nucleotide sequence: TGTGCCAGCCAAGGGCCCTCGGGAGGAAACACCATATATTTT. This gives the protein CASQGPSGGNTIYF.